This T cell receptor (beta chain) stems from a study of CD8 T cells in Susac syndrome. Whole-study context: Patients with Susac syndrome had blood drawn and were at that point therapy-naive, on corticosteroids, or on intravenous immunoglobulin alone.

Reverse transcription of about 0.5 to 1 ug RNA was performed with random hexamers. The CDR3 of TCR beta was amplified by immunoSEQ multiplex PCR across 54 Vbeta and 13 Jbeta. Each CDR3 protein gets one entry after TCRdb re-called the immunoSEQ multiplex PCR reads with MiXCR. This repertoire shows tens of thousands of distinct CDR3 sequences, about 96% found once; its top ten account for 0.62%. TCR beta sequencing covered blood CD8+ and CD4+ T cells. In contrast to the negatively isolated CD8+ and CD4+ T cells, TEMRA cells were FACS-enriched. Trimming took 1 base from V and 5 from J; bases not matched to a gene: 5. The CDR3 has 14 amino acids.

Sequenced sample: CD8+ T cells from PBMCs. The receptor was isolated from a human donor with Susac syndrome. This chain joins TRBV12-3 or TRBV12-4 and TRBJ2-7, with 7 bases matching TRBD1. The CDR3 protein is CASSLGQGRNEQYF. In nucleotides, the CDR3 is TGTGCCAGCAGTTTAGGACAGGGTCGGAACGAGCAGTACTTC.